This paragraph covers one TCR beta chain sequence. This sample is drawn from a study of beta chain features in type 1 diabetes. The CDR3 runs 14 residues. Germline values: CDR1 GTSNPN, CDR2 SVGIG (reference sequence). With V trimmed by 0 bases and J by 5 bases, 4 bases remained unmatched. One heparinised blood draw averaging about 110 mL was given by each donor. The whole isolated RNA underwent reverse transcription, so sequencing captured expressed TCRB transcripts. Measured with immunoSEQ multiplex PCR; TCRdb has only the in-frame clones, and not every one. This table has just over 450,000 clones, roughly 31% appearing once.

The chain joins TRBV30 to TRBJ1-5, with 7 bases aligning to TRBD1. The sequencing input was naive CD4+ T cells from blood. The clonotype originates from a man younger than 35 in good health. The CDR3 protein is CAWSVDRRYQPQHF. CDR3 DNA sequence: TGTGCCTGGAGTGTGGACAGGCGGTATCAGCCCCAGCATTTT. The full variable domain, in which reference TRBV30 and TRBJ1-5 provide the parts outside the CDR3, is SQTIHQWPATLVQPVGSPLSLECTVEGTSNPNLYWYRQAAGRGLQLLFYSVGIGQISSEVPQNLSASRPQDRQFILSSKKLLLSDSGFYLCAWSVDRRYQPQHFGDGTRLSIL.